This T cell receptor (beta chain) was identified during a study of blood T cells in healthy people across ages. Germline CDR1 reads SGDLS; CDR2 reads YYNGEE. V was shortened by 0 bases and J by 6 bases, with 14 bases between the two germline ends. The CDR3 contains 15 residues. Whole-study findings and limits: In the absence of known donor CMV status, changes in expanded clonotypes were possibly confounded.

PCR was performed a second time for roughly 7 to 11 cycles using a sample-barcoded 5' primer and a J-beta primer mix. One entry per CDR3 protein results from TCRdb running MiXCR on the 5' RACE reads. The repertoire holds about 780,000 distinct CDR3 sequences, with around 25% as singletons. In this sample, this clonotype turned up once. Its target is unknown. The same data also went into a second study, on T cells of mothers and their children. That publication notes: The donor cohort consisted of three healthy Caucasian mothers and their six children. Every mother supplied over 9.5 million TCR beta CDR3 reads and every child a few million. Compared with unrelated pairs, related mother-child pairs had slightly higher, non-significant overlap.

The origin of this receptor is a boy under 18 in good health. The sequenced sample was blood. This chain uses TRBV9 with TRBJ2-3, with D perhaps TRBD2 (7 bases). This CDR3 is CASSVVGGLGDTQYF. In DNA, the CDR3 is TGTGCCAGCAGCGTAGTCGGGGGGCTAGGTGATACGCAGTATTTT. Full variable domain (missing parts from reference TRBV9 and TRBJ2-3): DSGVTQTPKHLITATGQRVTLRCSPRSGDLSVYWYQQSLDQGLQFLIQYYNGEERAKGNILERFSAQQFPDLHSELNLSSLELGDSALYFCASSVVGGLGDTQYFGPGTRLTVL.